Shown below are 4 T cell receptor beta chains from a single sample sequenced in a study of blood T cells in healthy people across ages. The authors ran a second PCR of about 7 to 11 cycles using a sample-barcoded 5' primer and a J-beta primer mix. MiXCR was run by TCRdb on the 5' RACE reads, yielding one entry per CDR3 protein. Of 730,000 or so distinct CDR3 sequences in the sample, approximately 40% are singletons; the top ten hold 25% to 35%. Material: blood. These receptors all come from a man at least 80 years old in good health.

The chain recombines TRBV28 with TRBJ1-1; possible D gene TRBD1, 5 bases. The V end lost 8 bases, the J end lost 10 bases, and 20 bases lay between the germline ends. This CDR3 region has 13 residues. Germline assignment: CDR1 MDHEN and CDR2 SYDVKM. The CDR3, as DNA: TGTGCCAGCGCTGCAGGGTTGGCAGGGAGAGCTTTCTTT. This gives the protein CASAAGLAGRAFF.

This clonotype was counted a few times. The gene calls are TRBV3-1 and TRBJ2-7; D is unresolved. This CDR3 is built from 15 residues. CDR1 and CDR2 from the germline V gene are LGHDT and YNNKEL (reference sequence). The V end lost 0 bases, the J end lost 3 bases, and 12 bases lay between the germline ends. CDR3 coding DNA: TGTGCCAGCAGCCAAGATCTACTACCCAGCTACGAGCAGTACTTC. As protein: CASSQDLLPSYEQYF.

The V gene is TRBV19, the J gene TRBJ2-1, with TRBD2 matching 8 bases. The germline V gene encodes CDR1 LNHDA and CDR2 SQIVND (reference sequence). This CDR3 contains 17 residues. The ends lost 2 bases at V and 0 bases at J; junction bases unmatched: 6. CDR3 coding DNA: TGTGCCAGTAGTATAATCCCAAGCGGGAGCTCCTACAATGAGCAGTTCTTC. Encoded protein: CASSIIPSGSSYNEQFF.

This chain links TRBV27 with TRBJ2-7; D may be TRBD1 (5 bases). The CDR3 consists of 14 residues. Germline V CDR1 and CDR2: MNHEY, SMNVEV (reference sequence). V was cut by 6 bases and J by 3 bases, with 15 bases left in between. The CDR3 is CASSRRGRDYEQYF. The CDR3, as DNA: TGTGCCAGCAGCCGCCGAGGCAGGGACTACGAGCAGTACTTC.